Each of the 27 T cell receptor beta chains below was sequenced from the same sample in a study of cytomegalovirus exposure and HLA in healthy donors. The study ran its PCR with 60 Vbeta and 13 Jbeta primers. Produced via immunoSEQ multiplex PCR; TCRdb's table is partial and in-frame only. The sample carries 55,000 to 80,000 clones, around 82% recorded once. The sample consisted of PBMCs. The source of these receptors is a young man in good health and CMV-seronegative.

This chain links TRBV11-2 with TRBJ1-1, with 9 bases that match TRBD1. CDR3 length: 13 amino acids. CDR1 is SGHAT and CDR2 is FQNNGV in the germline V gene. J was trimmed by 5 bases and V by 5 bases; bases with no gene match: 3. CDR3 protein: CASSTDRGTEAFF. The CDR3 DNA follows: TGTGCCAGCAGCACGGACAGGGGAACTGAAGCTTTCTTT.

J is TRBJ2-7 and V is TRBV11-1, with D perhaps TRBD2 (7 bases). Trimming cost V 1 base and J 3 bases, with 13 bases left between them. The CDR3 is 15 amino acids. From germline, CDR1 is SGHAT and CDR2 FQDESV (reference sequence). The DNA of the CDR3 is TGTGCCAGCAGCTTAGACGGGGGGCGCATCTACGAGCAGTACTTC. It encodes CASSLDGGRIYEQYF.

The chain couples TRBV7-3 to TRBJ2-5, with TRBD1 matching 7 bases. The end of the DNA fits TRBJ2-7 better, so the J call may be wrong. The CDR3 spans 17 residues. Per the germline V gene, CDR1 is SGHTA and CDR2 is FQGTGA. CDR3 amino acids: CASSLILKRTGDYEQYF. For the CDR3, the DNA is TGTGCCAGCAGCTTAATCCTTAAGAGGACAGGCGACTACGAGCAGTACTTC.

This chain connects TRBV28 to TRBJ2-7, with 9 positions matching TRBD2. This CDR3 contains 14 residues. The V and J ends lost 7 bases and 6 bases, in that order; junction bases with no gene match: 10. Germline V gene data show CDR1 as MDHEN and CDR2 as SYDVKM. The CDR3 spells CASTAGGVTREQYF. The CDR3 bases are TGTGCCAGCACTGCGGGAGGGGTAACACGCGAGCAGTACTTC.

The V call is TRBV27, the J call TRBJ1-1; TRBD1 is a possible D gene (5 bases). There are 15 residues in the CDR3. Per germline, CDR1 MNHEY and CDR2 SMNVEV (reference sequence). Trimming left V 6 bases short and J 6 bases short, with 20 bases between. CDR3 residues: CASRPQATLLPEAFF. CDR3 bases: TGTGCCAGCAGGCCACAGGCGACTCTTCTTCCTGAAGCTTTCTTT.

The gene calls are TRBV6-5 and TRBJ2-7; D is perhaps TRBD1 (7 bases). Trimming removed 5 bases at V and 3 bases at J, with 17 bases between. Germline loops: CDR1 MNHEY, CDR2 SVGAGI. The CDR3 covers 15 residues. In DNA form, the CDR3 reads TGTGCCAGCAGTAAAGGACAGGCCGGGGGCTACGAGCAGTACTTC. This codes for CASSKGQAGGYEQYF.

This clone showed up just a few times. This chain links TRBV2 with TRBJ2-7; 10 positions match TRBD1. Trimming took 2 bases from V and 6 from J; bases not matched to a gene: 1. The germline gives CDR1 SNHLY, CDR2 FYNNEI. This CDR3 region has 13 residues. For the CDR3, the DNA is TGTGCCAGCAGTGAATGGACAGGGGGCGAGCAGTACTTC. Translating gives CASSEWTGGEQYF.

The CDR3 loop is CASAQGEPGELFF. For the CDR3, the DNA is TGCGCCAGCGCCCAGGGGGAACCCGGGGAGCTGTTTTTT. V and J are TRBV5-1 and TRBJ2-2; TRBD1 agrees at 7 bases. In germline, CDR1 is SGHRS, CDR2 YFSETQ. Germline trimming cut 7 bases from V and 6 bases from J; bases unmatched to any gene: 6. This CDR3 has 13 amino acids.

J is TRBJ2-1 and V is TRBV7-3, with 8 bases matching TRBD1. The CDR3 is 15 residues long. Per the germline V gene, CDR1 is SGHTA and CDR2 is FQGTGA. The V gene end was trimmed by 4 bases and the J gene end by 9 bases; junction bases not matched to a gene: 11. CDR3: CASSSAGQGGVEQFF. In DNA, the CDR3 is TGTGCCAGCAGCTCCGCCGGACAGGGTGGTGTTGAGCAGTTCTTC.

The CDR3, as DNA: TGCGCCAGCGGGCCGGCAGATACGCAGTATTTT. This encodes CASGPADTQYF. The chain links TRBV4-1 to TRBJ2-3; D remains unclear. CDR1 is MGHRA and CDR2 is YSYEKL in the germline V gene. The CDR3 loop spans 11 amino acids. Trimming shortened V by 8 bases and J by 4 bases, and 7 bases separated the two germline ends.

In nucleotides, the CDR3 is TGCGCCAGCAGCCAAGGAGGGAGCGGCACAGATACGCAGTATTTT. Its protein product is CASSQGGSGTDTQYF. The chain links TRBV4-3 to TRBJ2-3; tentative D call: TRBD2 (5 bases). V was cut by 1 base and J by 1 base, with 9 bases left in between. CDR3 size: 15 residues. Germline assignment: CDR1 LGHNA and CDR2 YSLEER.

This clone has just a few counts. V and J are TRBV4-3 and TRBJ2-5; 10 bases fit TRBD2. This CDR3 is 15 amino acids long. The V and J ends lost 0 bases and 7 bases, in that order; junction bases with no gene match: 5. Germline assignment: CDR1 LGHNA and CDR2 YSLEER. This chain's CDR3 is CASSQEGSSGGTQYF. The CDR3 nucleotides read TGCGCCAGCAGCCAAGAAGGTTCTAGCGGGGGGACCCAGTACTTC.

This chain uses TRBV11-2 with TRBJ2-5; TRBD2 is a possible D gene (6 bases). CDR3 length: 18 amino acids. CDR1 and CDR2 from the germline V gene are SGHAT and FQNNGV. Trimming took 2 bases from V and 2 from J, leaving 21 bases between them. CDR3 nucleotide sequence: TGTGCCAGCAGCTTACACCACGGCGGGACTGGTCGTCAAGAGACCCAGTACTTC. Its translation: CASSLHHGGTGRQETQYF.

The rearrangement uses TRBV4-3 and TRBJ2-3, with 10 bases aligning to TRBD2. V was clipped by 6 bases and J by 2 bases; unmatched bases: 5. The germline gives CDR1 LGHNA, CDR2 YSLEER. The CDR3 runs 15 residues. The chain's CDR3 is CASRRTSGNTDTQYF. The CDR3 DNA follows: TGCGCCAGCAGACGGACTAGCGGAAACACAGATACGCAGTATTTT.

The CDR3, as DNA: TGTGCCAGCAGTTTATTCGACAACCTAAGCTCCTACGAGCAGTACTTC. Its translation: CASSLFDNLSSYEQYF. The chain links TRBV28 to TRBJ2-5; D ambiguous. The DNA end is more similar to TRBJ2-7, so the J call may be wrong. This CDR3 contains 16 residues. Per germline, CDR1 MDHEN and CDR2 SYDVKM.

The chain carries TRBV9 and TRBJ1-1; possible D gene TRBD1, 5 bases. There are 15 residues in the CDR3. Between the trimmed V and J ends, which lost 4 bases and 2 bases, there was a span of 15 bases. Germline CDR1 and CDR2: SGDLS and YYNGEE. The CDR3 reads CASSRIDSRNTEAFF. CDR3 in DNA: TGTGCCAGCAGCCGTATAGACAGCAGAAACACTGAAGCTTTCTTT.

The chain employs TRBV19 and TRBJ2-7; D gene unclear. CDR1 is LNHDA and CDR2 is SQIVND in the germline V gene (reference sequence). The CDR3 loop spans 12 amino acids. V dropped 5 bases and J dropped 4 bases, with 9 bases sitting between them. CDR3 DNA sequence: TGTGCCAGTAGTGACGAGGATTACGAGCAGTACTTC. Translating gives CASSDEDYEQYF.

The chain carries TRBV5-1 and TRBJ2-6; D is ambiguous. CDR3 length: 15 residues. Per germline, CDR1 SGHRS and CDR2 YFSETQ. The ends were cut back, 0 bases at V and 2 bases at J, with 6 bases in the middle. The CDR3: CASSLGGAGANVLTF. The CDR3 DNA reads as TGCGCCAGCAGCTTGGGCGGTGCTGGGGCCAACGTCCTGACTTTC.

This clone has a single count. The chain couples TRBV27 to TRBJ1-2; TRBD1 agrees at 7 bases. Germline CDR1 and CDR2: MNHEY and SMNVEV (reference sequence). The CDR3 extends over 16 amino acids. The trim removed 5 bases at V and 5 bases at J, leaving 14 bases unmatched. The CDR3 nucleotides read TGTGCCAGCAGTCCCCGCGAGCGTGGGACAGTTTATGGCTACACCTTC. It is translated as CASSPRERGTVYGYTF.

In its sample, this clone was seen once. This chain joins TRBV6-6 and TRBJ2-2; TRBD1 matches 8 bases. This CDR3 has 13 amino acids. The ends lost 5 bases at V and 9 bases at J; junction bases unmatched: 5. The germline CDR1 and CDR2 sequences are MNHNY and SVGAGI (reference sequence). The CDR3 coding sequence is TGTGCCAGCAGTACGGACAGGGCTAGGGAGCTGTTTTTT. Amino acid sequence: CASSTDRARELFF.

CDR3 protein: CASSIQGNTEAFF. The CDR3 DNA is TGTGCCAGCAGCATACAGGGGAACACTGAAGCTTTCTTT. V and J are TRBV27 and TRBJ1-1, with D perhaps matching TRBD1 (6 bases). V was pared by 6 bases and J by 1 base, with 9 bases between. Germline CDR1 and CDR2: MNHEY and SMNVEV (reference sequence). CDR3 length: 13 amino acids.

The chain combines TRBV28 with TRBJ1-1; TRBD1 aligns across 8 bases. The CDR3 contains 15 residues. V lost 3 bases to trimming and J lost 4 bases; unmatched junction nucleotides: 7. CDR1 is MDHEN and CDR2 is SYDVKM in the germline V gene. CDR3 protein: CASSFSGRGLTEAFF. As DNA, the CDR3 is TGTGCCAGCAGTTTCTCGGGCAGGGGGCTCACTGAAGCTTTCTTT.

A single count supports this clone. The CDR3 sequence: CASSIVSDRIEQFF. DNA of the CDR3: TGTGCCAGTAGTATAGTTTCGGACAGAATAGAGCAGTTCTTC. The chain joins TRBV19 to TRBJ2-1; TRBD1 might be the D (6 bases). This CDR3 has 14 residues. Germline assignment: CDR1 LNHDA and CDR2 SQIVND (reference sequence). Between the trimmed V and J ends, which lost 1 base and 10 bases, there was a span of 14 bases.

This clone was recorded only once. This chain uses TRBV29-1 with TRBJ1-1; TRBD1 is a possible D gene (5 bases). The CDR3 is made up of 13 amino acids. The V and J ends lost 7 bases and 0 bases respectively, with 12 bases between them. The germline CDR1 and CDR2 sequences are SQVTM and ANQGSEA. The CDR3 reads CSAPTVMNTEAFF. CDR3 bases: TGCAGCGCACCGACAGTTATGAACACTGAAGCTTTCTTT. Combining the CDR3 with reference TRBV29-1 and TRBJ1-1 gives the whole variable domain SAVISQKPSRDICQRGTSLTIQCQVDSQVTMMFWYRQQPGQSLTLIATANQGSEATYESGFVIDKFPISRPNLTFSTLTVSNMSPEDSSIYLCSAPTVMNTEAFFGQGTRLTVV.

The chain has TRBV6-5 and TRBJ1-1; 11 bases map to TRBD1. Trimming took 2 bases from V and 8 from J; bases not matched to a gene: 10. This CDR3 spans 16 amino acids. Germline V gives CDR1 MNHEY, CDR2 SVGAGI. The chain's CDR3 is CASSYRTGGAGGEAFF. In DNA, the CDR3 is TGTGCCAGCAGTTACAGGACAGGGGGCGCCGGGGGAGAAGCTTTCTTT.

The genes are TRBV18 and TRBJ1-5; 9 nucleotides align to TRBD1. Trimming took 5 bases from V and 0 from J; bases not matched to a gene: 8. From germline, CDR1 is KGHSH and CDR2 LQKENI. The CDR3 totals 17 residues. The CDR3 DNA is TGTGCCAGCTCAACTAAAACAGGGGGCGATAGCAATCAGCCCCAGCATTTT. Amino acid sequence: CASSTKTGGDSNQPQHF.

This clone came up once. The chain joins TRBV30 to TRBJ2-2, with TRBD2 as a possible D gene (5 bases). In germline, CDR1 is GTSNPN, CDR2 SVGIG (reference sequence). Between the trimmed V and J ends, which lost 8 bases and 7 bases, there was a span of 23 bases. This CDR3 is 15 amino acids long. The chain's CDR3 is CASPGELSASGELFF. The CDR3 DNA reads TGTGCCAGTCCCGGGGAACTGTCCGCAAGCGGGGAGCTGTTTTTT. The full variable domain, its missing parts supplied by reference TRBV30 and TRBJ2-2, is SQTIHQWPATLVQPVGSPLSLECTVEGTSNPNLYWYRQAAGRGLQLLFYSVGIGQISSEVPQNLSASRPQDRQFILSSKKLLLSDSGFYLCASPGELSASGELFFGEGSRLTVL.